A single T cell receptor beta chain is shown here with its context. Its antigen is unidentified. Assay used: immunoSEQ multiplex PCR; TCRdb lists only in-frame clones, some missing. The sample contains some 280,000 clones, almost 95% of which appear only once. This entry is derived from a study of T cell responses to AZD1222 COVID-19 vaccine. Overall study findings and caveats: Clonal diversity may have been underestimated, and the donors were mostly white British, with more females than males. Within unmutated variant regions lay the reported targets of nearly half of spike-specific TCRs.

V gave up 1 base and J gave up 6 bases, with 9 bases separating them. The length of the CDR3 is 13 residues. The specimen comprised peripheral blood, sampled 28 days after the second AZD1222 dose. The origin of this receptor is an adult who received the AZD1222 COVID-19 vaccine. The genes are TRBV12-3 or TRBV12-4 and TRBJ1-2, with D possibly matching TRBD1 (5 bases). The chain's CDR3 is CASSLGGADGYTF. In DNA form, the CDR3 reads TGTGCCAGCAGTTTAGGGGGCGCGGATGGCTACACCTTC.